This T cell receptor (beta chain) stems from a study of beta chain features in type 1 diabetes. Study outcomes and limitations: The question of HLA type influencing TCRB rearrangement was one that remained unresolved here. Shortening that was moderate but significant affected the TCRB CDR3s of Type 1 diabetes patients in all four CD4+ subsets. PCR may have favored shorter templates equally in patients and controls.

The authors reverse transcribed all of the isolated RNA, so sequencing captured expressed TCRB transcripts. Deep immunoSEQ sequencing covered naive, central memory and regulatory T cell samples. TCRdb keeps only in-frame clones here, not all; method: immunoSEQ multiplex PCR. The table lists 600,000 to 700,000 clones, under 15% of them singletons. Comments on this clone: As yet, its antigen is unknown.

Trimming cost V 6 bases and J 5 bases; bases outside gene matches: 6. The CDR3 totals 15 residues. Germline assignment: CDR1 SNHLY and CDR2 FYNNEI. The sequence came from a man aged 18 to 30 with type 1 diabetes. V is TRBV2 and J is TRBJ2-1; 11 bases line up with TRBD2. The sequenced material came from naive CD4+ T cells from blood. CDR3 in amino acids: CASRDRLAGNNEQFF. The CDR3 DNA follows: TGTGCCAGCAGGGATAGACTAGCGGGGAACAATGAGCAGTTCTTC.